This is a list of T cell receptor beta chains from one sample in a study of graft-versus-host responses after intestinal transplantation. Libraries were prepared by immunoSEQ multiplex PCR; TCRdb keeps only in-frame clonotypes and omits some of them. The sample consists of some 150,000 clones, about nine tenths of them appearing once. For these receptors, no antigen is known. The sample here was unstimulated CD4+ T cells sorted from spleen or lymph node cells, taken before intestinal transplant. Receptors originate from a human donor who received an intestinal transplant. Both conserved end residues are part of each CDR3. Each record gives: J gene, V gene, CDR3 protein.

TRBJ2-6,TRBV4-1,CASSPLGQVSSGANVLTF
NA,TRBV7-3,CASSPRNSYEQYF
TRBJ2-3,TRBV29-1,CSVVGTSGSSTDTQYF
TRBJ1-2,TRBV27,CASSSGRDYGYTF
TRBJ1-2,TRBV6-6,CASRVLGNYGYTF
TRBJ2-5,TRBV18,CASSPPEETQYF
TRBJ2-1,TRBV7-3,CASSSSSAYNEQFF
TRBJ2-1,TRBV7-9,CASSLGLAGVNGNEQFF
TRBJ2-7,TRBV27,CASKKGLAGVRNTYEQYF
TRBJ2-1,TRBV6-6,CASSSQLGGYNEQFF
TRBJ2-1,TRBV19,CASRGSPSGEQFF
TRBJ1-2,TRBV4-1,CASSQDPADYGYTF
TRBJ1-4,TRBV7-2,CASSFVQGTNEKLFF
TRBJ2-3,TRBV5-1,CASSHGQGGDTQYF
TRBJ2-2,TRBV2,CASSELGTGHTGELFF
TRBJ2-5,TRBV27,CASADRAQETQYF
TRBJ1-3,TRBV28,CASSLQDRGGRNTIYF
TRBJ2-2,TRBV4-3,CASSQDGGTGELFF
TRBJ1-2,TRBV6-5,CASSDRDRAGYTF
TRBJ2-3,TRBV10-3,CAIRSNPGLAGLSGGTDTQYF
TRBJ2-1,TRBV4-1,CASSPLQADGTSLLNEQFF
TRBJ2-1,TRBV5-1,CASSPPVGLAGEDEQFF
TRBJ1-2,TRBV19,CASSSTGTGVYGYTF
TRBJ2-5,TRBV7-3,CASSRGTGGHGETQYF
TRBJ2-1,TRBV29-1,CSVGLAYNEQFF
TRBJ2-1,TRBV9,CASSVSGSHNEQFF
TRBJ1-2,TRBV10-3,CAISDEDLDGYTF
TRBJ2-7,TRBV5-6,CASSLGRTGSSTYLQYF
TRBJ2-3,TRBV27,CASRLLRGPDTQYF